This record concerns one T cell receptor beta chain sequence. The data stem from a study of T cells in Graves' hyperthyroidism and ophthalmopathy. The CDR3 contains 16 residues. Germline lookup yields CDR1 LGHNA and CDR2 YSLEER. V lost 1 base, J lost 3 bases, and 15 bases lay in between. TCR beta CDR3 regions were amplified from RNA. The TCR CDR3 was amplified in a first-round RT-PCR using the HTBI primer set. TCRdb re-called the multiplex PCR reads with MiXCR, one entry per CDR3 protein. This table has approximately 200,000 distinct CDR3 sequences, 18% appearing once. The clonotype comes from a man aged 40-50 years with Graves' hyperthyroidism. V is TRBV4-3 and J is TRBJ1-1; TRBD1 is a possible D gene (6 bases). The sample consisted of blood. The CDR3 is CASSQGNGWGHTEAFF. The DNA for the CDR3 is TGCGCCAGCAGCCAAGGGAACGGTTGGGGGCACACTGAAGCTTTCTTT.